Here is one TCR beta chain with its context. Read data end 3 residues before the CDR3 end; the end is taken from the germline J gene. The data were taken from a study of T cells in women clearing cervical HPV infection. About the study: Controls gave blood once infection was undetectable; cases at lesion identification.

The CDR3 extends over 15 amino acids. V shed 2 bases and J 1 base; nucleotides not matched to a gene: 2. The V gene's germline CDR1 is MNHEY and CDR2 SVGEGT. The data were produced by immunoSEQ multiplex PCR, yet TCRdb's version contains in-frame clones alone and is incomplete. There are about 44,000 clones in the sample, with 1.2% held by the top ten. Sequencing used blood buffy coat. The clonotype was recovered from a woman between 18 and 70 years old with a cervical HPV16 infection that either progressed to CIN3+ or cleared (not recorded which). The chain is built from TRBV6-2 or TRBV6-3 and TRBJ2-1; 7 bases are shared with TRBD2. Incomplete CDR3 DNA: TGTGCCAGCAGTTACGGCGGGGGATCCTACAATGAG. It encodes CASSYGGGSYNE. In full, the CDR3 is CASSYGGGSYNEQFF.